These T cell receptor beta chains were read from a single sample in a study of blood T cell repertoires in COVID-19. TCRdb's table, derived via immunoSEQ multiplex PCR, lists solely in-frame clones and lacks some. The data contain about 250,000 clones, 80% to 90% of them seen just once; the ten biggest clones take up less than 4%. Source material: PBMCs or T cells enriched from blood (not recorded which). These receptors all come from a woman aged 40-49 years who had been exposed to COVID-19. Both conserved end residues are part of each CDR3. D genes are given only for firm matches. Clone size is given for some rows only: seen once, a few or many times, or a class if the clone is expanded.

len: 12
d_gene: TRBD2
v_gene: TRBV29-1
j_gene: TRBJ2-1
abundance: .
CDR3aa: CSVGGGYNEQFF
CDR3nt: TGCAGCGTTGGGGGGGGGTACAATGAGCAGTTCTTC

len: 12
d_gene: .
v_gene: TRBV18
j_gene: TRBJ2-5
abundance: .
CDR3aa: CASSPVRETQYF
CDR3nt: TGTGCCAGCTCACCCGTACGGGAGACCCAGTACTTC

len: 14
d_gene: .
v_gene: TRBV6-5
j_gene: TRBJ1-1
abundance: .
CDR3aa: CASRTSDGNAEAFF
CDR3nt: TGTGCCAGCAGGACATCGGACGGGAACGCTGAAGCTTTCTTT

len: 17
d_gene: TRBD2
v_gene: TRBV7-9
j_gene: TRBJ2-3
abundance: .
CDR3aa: CASSLKPSGGLTDTQYF
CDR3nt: TGTGCCAGCAGCTTAAAGCCTAGCGGGGGCCTCACAGATACGCAGTATTTT

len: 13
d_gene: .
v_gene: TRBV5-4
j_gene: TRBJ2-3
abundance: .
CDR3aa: CASSPGGTDTQYF
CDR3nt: TGTGCCAGCAGCCCGGGAGGCACAGATACGCAGTATTTT

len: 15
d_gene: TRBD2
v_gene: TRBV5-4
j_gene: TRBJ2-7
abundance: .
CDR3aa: CASSLGPAGVYEQYF
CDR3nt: TGTGCCAGCAGCTTGGGGCCAGCGGGGGTCTACGAGCAGTACTTC

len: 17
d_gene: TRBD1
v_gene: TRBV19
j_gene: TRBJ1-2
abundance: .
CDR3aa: CASSIPRTGTHNYGYTF
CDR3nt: TGTGCCAGTAGTATTCCCCGGACAGGGACCCATAACTATGGCTACACCTTC

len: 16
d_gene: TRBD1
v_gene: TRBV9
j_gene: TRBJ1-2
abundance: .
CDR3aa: CASSVGAGQGFYGYTF
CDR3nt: TGTGCCAGCAGCGTAGGAGCGGGACAGGGTTTTTATGGCTACACCTTC

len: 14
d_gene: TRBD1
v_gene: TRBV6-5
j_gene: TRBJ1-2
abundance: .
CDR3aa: CASSSDRGLSGYTF
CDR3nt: TGTGCCAGCAGTTCCGACAGGGGGCTGTCTGGCTACACCTTC

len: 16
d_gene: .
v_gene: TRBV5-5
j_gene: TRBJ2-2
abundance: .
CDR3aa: CASSLAAGVQDGELFF
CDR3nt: TGTGCCAGCAGCTTGGCTGCAGGGGTACAGGACGGGGAGCTGTTTTTT

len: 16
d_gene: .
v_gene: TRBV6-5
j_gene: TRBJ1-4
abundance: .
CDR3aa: CASSYSGGSGNEKLFF
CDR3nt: TGTGCCAGCAGTTACTCGGGGGGTTCGGGTAATGAAAAACTGTTTTTT

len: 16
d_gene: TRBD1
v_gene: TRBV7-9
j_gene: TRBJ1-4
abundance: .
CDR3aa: CASSPSGTGADEKLFF
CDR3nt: TGTGCCAGCAGCCCCTCCGGGACAGGGGCGGATGAAAAACTGTTTTTT

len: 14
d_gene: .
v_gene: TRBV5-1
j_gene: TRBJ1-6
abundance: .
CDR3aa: CASSFQRGNSPLHF
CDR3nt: TGCGCCAGCAGCTTCCAGCGAGGAAATTCACCCCTCCACTTT

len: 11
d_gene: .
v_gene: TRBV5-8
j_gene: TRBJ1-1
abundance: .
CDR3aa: CASTAPGRAFF
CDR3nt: TGTGCCAGCACCGCCCCCGGGAGAGCTTTCTTT

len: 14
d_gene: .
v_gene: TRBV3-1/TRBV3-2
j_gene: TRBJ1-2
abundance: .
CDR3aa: CASSTPGTQYGYTF
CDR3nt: TGTGCCAGCAGCACCCCCGGGACACAATATGGCTACACCTTC

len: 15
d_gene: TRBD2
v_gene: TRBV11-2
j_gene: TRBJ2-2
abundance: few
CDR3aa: CASKPGLADTGELFF
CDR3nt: TGTGCCAGCAAACCGGGACTAGCTGACACCGGGGAGCTGTTTTTT

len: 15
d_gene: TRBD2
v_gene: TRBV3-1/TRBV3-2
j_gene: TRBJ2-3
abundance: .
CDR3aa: CASSQDLAGGYTQYF
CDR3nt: TGTGCCAGCAGCCAAGATCTAGCGGGGGGATATACGCAGTATTTT

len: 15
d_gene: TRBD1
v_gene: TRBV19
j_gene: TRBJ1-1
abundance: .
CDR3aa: CASSIVRGLSPEAFF
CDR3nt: TGTGCCAGTAGTATTGTTAGGGGGCTATCACCTGAAGCTTTCTTT

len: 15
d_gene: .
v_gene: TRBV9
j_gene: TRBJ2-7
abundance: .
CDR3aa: CASSPNLGASYEQYF
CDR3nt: TGTGCCAGCAGCCCAAACCTAGGAGCGAGCTACGAGCAGTACTTC

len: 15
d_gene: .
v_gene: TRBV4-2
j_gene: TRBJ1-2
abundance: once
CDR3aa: CASSPTRQIDYGYTF
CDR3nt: TGTGCCAGCAGCCCGACTAGACAGATAGACTATGGCTACACCTTC

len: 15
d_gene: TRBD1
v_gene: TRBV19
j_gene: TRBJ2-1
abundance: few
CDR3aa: CASIGTGAAYNEQFF
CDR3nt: TGTGCCAGTATCGGAACAGGGGCGGCCTACAATGAGCAGTTCTTC

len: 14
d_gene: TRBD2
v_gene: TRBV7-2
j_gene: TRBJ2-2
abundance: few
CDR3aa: CASSLVGGTGELFF
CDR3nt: TGTGCCAGCAGCTTAGTCGGGGGGACCGGGGAGCTGTTTTTT

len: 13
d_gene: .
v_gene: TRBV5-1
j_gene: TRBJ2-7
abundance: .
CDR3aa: CASSLEHYREQYF
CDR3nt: TGCGCCAGCAGCTTGGAGCATTACCGGGAGCAGTACTTC

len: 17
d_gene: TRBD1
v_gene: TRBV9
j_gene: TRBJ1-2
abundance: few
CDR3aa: CASSVDGGTGLLGGYTF
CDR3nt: TGTGCCAGCAGCGTAGATGGGGGGACAGGCCTCCTCGGTGGCTACACCTTC

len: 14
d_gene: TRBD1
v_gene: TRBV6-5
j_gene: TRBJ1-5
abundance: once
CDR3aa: CASSWGQGGQPQHF
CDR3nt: TGTGCCAGCAGTTGGGGACAGGGGGGTCAGCCCCAGCATTTT

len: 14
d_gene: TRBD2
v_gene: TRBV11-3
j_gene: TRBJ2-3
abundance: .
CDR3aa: CASSTGTTTDTQYF
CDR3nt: TGTGCCAGCAGCACCGGGACTACCACAGATACGCAGTATTTT

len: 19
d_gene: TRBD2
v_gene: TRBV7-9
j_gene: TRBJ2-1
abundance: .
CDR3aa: CASSTRGGLVKLFGNEQFF
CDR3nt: TGTGCCAGCAGCACCCGGGGAGGGCTGGTAAAATTATTCGGCAATGAGCAGTTCTTC

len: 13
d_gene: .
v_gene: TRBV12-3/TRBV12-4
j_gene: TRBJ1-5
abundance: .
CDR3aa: CASSQTGDQPQHF
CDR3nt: TGTGCCAGCAGCCAGACGGGAGATCAGCCCCAGCATTTT

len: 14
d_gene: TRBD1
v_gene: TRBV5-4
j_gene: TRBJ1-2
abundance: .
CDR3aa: CASSLEDRAYGYTF
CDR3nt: TGTGCCAGCAGCTTGGAAGACAGGGCCTATGGCTACACCTTC

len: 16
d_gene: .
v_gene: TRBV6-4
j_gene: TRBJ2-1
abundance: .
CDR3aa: CASSDPQGTYRNEQFF
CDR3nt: TGTGCCAGCAGTGACCCCCAGGGCACATATAGGAATGAGCAGTTCTTC

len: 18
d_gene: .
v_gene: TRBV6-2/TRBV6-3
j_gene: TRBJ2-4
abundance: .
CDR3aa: CASSQLIARNPAKNIQYF
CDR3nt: TGTGCCAGCAGCCAATTAATAGCTAGGAACCCAGCCAAAAACATTCAGTACTTC

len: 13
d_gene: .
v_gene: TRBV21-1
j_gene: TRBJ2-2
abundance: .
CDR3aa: CASNEGTVGELFF
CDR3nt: TGTGCCAGCAACGAGGGGACAGTGGGGGAGCTGTTTTTT

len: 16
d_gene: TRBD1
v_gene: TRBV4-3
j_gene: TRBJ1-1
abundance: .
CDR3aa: CASSQGGGRGRSEAFF
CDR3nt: TGCGCCAGCAGCCAAGGTGGGGGCAGGGGGCGTTCTGAAGCTTTCTTT

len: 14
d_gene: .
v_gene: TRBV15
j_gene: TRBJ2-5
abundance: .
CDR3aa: CATSRGAELVTQYF
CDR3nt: TGTGCCACCAGCAGAGGGGCCGAATTGGTGACCCAGTACTTC

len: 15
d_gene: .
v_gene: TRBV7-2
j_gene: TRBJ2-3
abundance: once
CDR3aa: CASSLDGGAPDTQYF
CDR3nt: TGTGCCAGCAGCTTAGATGGGGGGGCCCCAGATACGCAGTATTTT

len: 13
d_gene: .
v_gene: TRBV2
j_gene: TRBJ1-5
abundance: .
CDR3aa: CASSGSRDQPQHF
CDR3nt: TGTGCCAGCAGTGGTTCCCGAGATCAGCCCCAGCATTTT

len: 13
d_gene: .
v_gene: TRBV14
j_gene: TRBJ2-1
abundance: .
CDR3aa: CASSSGTYNEQFF
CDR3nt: TGTGCCAGCAGCTCCGGGACTTACAATGAGCAGTTCTTC

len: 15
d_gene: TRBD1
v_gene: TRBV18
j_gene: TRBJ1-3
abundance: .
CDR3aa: CASSYGTDSGNTIYF
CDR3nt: TGTGCCAGCTCGTACGGGACAGACTCTGGAAACACCATATATTTT

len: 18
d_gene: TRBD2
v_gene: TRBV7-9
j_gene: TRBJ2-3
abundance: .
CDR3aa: CASSLGTSGGQSTDTQYF
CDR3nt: TGTGCCAGCAGCTTAGGGACTAGCGGGGGCCAGAGCACAGATACGCAGTATTTT

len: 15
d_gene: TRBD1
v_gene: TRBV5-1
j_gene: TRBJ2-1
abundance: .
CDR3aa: CASSLEGQLYNEQFF
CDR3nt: TGCGCCAGCAGCTTGGAGGGACAGTTGTACAATGAGCAGTTCTTC

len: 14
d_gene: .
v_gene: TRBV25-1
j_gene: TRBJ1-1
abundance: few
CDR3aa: CASTRGGMGTEAFF
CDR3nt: TGTGCCAGCACCAGAGGAGGCATGGGCACTGAAGCTTTCTTT

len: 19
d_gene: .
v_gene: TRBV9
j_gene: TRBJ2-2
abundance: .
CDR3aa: CASSVGTGTVPRPGGELFF
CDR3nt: TGTGCCAGCAGCGTTGGCACGGGAACAGTACCACGACCGGGCGGGGAGCTGTTTTTT

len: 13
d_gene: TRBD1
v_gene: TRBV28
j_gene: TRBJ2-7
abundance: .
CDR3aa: CASSGRDRASNYF
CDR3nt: TGTGCCAGCAGTGGTCGTGACAGGGCATCCAATTACTTC

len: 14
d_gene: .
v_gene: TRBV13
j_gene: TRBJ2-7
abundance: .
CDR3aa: CASSLGTEMAEQYF
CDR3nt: TGTGCCAGCAGCTTAGGGACAGAAATGGCCGAGCAGTACTTC

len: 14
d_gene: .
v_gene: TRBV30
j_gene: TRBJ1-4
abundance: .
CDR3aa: CAWSRTAINEKLFF
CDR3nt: TGTGCCTGGAGTAGGACAGCAATTAATGAAAAACTGTTTTTT

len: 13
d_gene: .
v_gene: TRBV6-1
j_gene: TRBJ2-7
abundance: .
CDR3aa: CASSEGGGHEQYF
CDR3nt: TGTGCCAGCAGTGAAGGTGGGGGCCACGAGCAGTACTTC

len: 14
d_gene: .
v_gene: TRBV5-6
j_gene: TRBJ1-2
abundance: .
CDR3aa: CASRRYAGAYGYTF
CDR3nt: TGTGCCAGCAGGAGATACGCTGGGGCCTATGGCTACACCTTC

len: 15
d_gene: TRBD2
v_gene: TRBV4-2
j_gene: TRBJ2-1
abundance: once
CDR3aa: CASSQDRGPGEGQFF
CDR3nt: TGTGCCAGCAGCCAAGATAGGGGCCCCGGGGAGGGGCAGTTCTTC

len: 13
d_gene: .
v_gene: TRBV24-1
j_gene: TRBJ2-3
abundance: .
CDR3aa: CATGAEGTDTQYF
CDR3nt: TGTGCCACCGGAGCTGAGGGCACAGATACGCAGTATTTT

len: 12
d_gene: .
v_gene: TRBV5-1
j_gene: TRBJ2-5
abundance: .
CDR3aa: CASSLTPETQYF
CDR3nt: TGCGCCAGCAGCTTGACTCCGGAGACCCAGTACTTC

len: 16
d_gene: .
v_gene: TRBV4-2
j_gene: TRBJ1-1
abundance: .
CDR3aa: CASSPEPFGGGTEAFF
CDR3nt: TGTGCCAGCAGCCCTGAACCCTTTGGGGGGGGCACTGAAGCTTTCTTT

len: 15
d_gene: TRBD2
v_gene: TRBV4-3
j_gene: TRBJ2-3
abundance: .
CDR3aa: CASSPGGGRTDTQYF
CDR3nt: TGCGCCAGCAGCCCAGGCGGGGGGCGCACAGATACGCAGTATTTT

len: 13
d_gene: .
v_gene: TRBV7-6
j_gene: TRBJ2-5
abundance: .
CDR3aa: CASSGGPGETQYF
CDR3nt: TGTGCCAGCAGCGGGGGCCCGGGGGAGACCCAGTACTTC

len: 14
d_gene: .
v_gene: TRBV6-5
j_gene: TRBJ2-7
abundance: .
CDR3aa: CASSYLAGPYEQYF
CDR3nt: TGTGCCAGCAGTTACCTGGCAGGCCCCTACGAGCAGTACTTC

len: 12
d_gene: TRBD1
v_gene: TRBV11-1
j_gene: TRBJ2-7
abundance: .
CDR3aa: CASSWDRGEQYF
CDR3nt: TGTGCCAGCAGCTGGGACAGGGGCGAGCAGTACTTC